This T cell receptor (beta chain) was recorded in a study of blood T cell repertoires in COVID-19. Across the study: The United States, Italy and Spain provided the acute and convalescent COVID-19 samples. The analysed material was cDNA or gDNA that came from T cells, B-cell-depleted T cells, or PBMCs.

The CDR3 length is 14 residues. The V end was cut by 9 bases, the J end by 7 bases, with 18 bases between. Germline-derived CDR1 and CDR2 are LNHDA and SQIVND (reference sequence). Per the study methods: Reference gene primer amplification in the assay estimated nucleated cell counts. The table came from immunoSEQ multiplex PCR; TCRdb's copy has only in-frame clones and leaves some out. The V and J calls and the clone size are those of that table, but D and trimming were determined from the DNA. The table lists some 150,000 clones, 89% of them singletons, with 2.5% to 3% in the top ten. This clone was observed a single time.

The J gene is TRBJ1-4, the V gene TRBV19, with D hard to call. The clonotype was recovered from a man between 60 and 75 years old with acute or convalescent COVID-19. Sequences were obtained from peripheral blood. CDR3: CARTTTHDSEKLFF. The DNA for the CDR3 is TGTGCCAGAACTACGACCCACGATTCTGAAAAACTGTTTTTT.